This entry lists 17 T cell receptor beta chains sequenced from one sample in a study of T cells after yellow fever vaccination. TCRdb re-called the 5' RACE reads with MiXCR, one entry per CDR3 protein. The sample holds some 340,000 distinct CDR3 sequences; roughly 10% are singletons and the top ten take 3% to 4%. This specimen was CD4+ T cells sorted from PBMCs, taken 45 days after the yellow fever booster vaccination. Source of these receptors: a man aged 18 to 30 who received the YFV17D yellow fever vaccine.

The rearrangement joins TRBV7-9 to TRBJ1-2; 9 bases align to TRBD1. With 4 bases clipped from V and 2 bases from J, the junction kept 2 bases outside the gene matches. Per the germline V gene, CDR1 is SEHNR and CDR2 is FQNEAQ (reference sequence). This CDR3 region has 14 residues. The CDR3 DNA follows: TGTGCCAGCAGCTGGACAGGGGCAAACTATGGCTACACCTTC. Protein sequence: CASSWTGANYGYTF.

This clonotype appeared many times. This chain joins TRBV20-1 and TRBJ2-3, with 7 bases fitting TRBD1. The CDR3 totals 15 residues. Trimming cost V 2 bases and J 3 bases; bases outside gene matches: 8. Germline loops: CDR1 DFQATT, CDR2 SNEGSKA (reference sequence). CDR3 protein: CSARKPGTVTDTQYF. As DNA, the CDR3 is TGCAGTGCTAGAAAACCCGGGACAGTTACAGATACGCAGTATTTT.

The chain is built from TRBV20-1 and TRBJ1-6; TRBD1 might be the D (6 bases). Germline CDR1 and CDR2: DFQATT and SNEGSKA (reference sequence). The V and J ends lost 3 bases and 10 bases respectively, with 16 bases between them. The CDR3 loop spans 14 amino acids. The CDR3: CSARAGGTQSPLHF. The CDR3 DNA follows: TGCAGTGCTAGGGCCGGGGGCACCCAATCACCCCTCCACTTT.

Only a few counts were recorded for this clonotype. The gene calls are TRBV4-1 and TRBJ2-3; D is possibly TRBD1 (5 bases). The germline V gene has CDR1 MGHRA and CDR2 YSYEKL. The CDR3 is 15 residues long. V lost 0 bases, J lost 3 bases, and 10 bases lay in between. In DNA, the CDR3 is TGCGCCAGCAGCCAAGATCACGCAGGGACAGATACGCAGTATTTT. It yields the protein CASSQDHAGTDTQYF.

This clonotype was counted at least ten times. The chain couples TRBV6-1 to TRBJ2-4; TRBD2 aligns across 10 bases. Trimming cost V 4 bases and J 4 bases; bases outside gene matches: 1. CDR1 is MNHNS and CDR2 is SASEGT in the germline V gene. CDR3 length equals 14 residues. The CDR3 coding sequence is TGTGCCAGCAGTGGAGCGGGGGGGAAAAACATTCAGTACTTC. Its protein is CASSGAGGKNIQYF.

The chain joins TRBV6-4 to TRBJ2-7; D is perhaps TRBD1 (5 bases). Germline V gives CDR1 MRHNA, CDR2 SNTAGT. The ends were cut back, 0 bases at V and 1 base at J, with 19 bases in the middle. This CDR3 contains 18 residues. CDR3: CASSDSRFMQGNSYEQYV. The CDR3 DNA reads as TGTGCCAGCAGTGACTCGAGATTTATGCAGGGCAATTCCTACGAGCAGTACGTC.

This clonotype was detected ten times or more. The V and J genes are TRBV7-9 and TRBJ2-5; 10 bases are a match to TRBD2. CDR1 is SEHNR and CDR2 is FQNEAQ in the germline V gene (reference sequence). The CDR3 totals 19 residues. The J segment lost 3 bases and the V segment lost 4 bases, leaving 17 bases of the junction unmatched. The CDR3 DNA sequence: TGTGCCAGCAGCTCCCCTAAGATGGGACTAGCGCGGGGTAAAGAGACCCAGTACTTC. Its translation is CASSSPKMGLARGKETQYF.

CDR3 sequence (DNA): TGTGCCAGCAGCTCACCGACCGGGACTGAGCCTTTCTCTGGGGCCAACGTCCTGACTTTC. Its translation is CASSSPTGTEPFSGANVLTF. The V gene is TRBV7-6, the J gene TRBJ2-6; D possibly corresponds to TRBD2 (6 bases). V shed 4 bases and J shed 0 bases, with 22 bases lying between them. Looked up from germline, CDR1 is SGHVS and CDR2 is FNYEAQ. This CDR3 comprises 20 residues.

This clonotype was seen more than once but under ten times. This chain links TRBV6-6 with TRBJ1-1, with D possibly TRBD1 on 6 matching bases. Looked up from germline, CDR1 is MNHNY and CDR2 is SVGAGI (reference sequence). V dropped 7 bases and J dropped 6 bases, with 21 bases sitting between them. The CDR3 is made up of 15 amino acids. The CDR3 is CASTPGDTGWAEAFF. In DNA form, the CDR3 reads TGTGCCAGCACTCCCGGGGATACAGGGTGGGCTGAAGCTTTCTTT.

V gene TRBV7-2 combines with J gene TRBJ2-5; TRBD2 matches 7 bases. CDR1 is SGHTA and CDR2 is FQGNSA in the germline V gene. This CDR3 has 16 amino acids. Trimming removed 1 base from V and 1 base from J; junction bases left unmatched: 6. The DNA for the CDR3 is TGTGCCAGCAGCTTAGAGCGGGGACGGGTCCAAGAGACCCAGTACTTC. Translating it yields CASSLERGRVQETQYF.

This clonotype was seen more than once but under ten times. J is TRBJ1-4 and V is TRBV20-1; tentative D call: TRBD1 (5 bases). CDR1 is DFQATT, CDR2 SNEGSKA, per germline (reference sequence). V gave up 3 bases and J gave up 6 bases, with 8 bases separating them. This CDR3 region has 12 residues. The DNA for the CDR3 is TGCAGTGCTAGTTTGGGGGATGAAAAACTGTTTTTT. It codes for CSASLGDEKLFF.

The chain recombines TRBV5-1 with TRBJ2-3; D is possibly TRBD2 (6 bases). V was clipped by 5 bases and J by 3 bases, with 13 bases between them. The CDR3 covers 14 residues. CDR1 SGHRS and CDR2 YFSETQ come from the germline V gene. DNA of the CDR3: TGCGCCAGCAGGACGCTTAGCGGAACAGATACGCAGTATTTT. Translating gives CASRTLSGTDTQYF.

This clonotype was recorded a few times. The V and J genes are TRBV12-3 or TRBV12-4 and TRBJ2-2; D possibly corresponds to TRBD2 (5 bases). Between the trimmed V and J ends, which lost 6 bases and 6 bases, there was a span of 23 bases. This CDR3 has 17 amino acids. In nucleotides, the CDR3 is TGTGCCAGCAGCCCACAACTTTGGACTGTTAGCTCCGGGGAGCTGTTTTTT. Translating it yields CASSPQLWTVSSGELFF.

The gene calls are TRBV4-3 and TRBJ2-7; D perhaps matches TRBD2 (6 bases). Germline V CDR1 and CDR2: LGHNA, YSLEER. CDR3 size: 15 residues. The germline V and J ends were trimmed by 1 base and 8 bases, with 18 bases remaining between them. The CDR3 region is CASSQVRDSLPQQYF. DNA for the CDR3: TGCGCCAGCAGCCAAGTAAGGGACTCCCTTCCCCAGCAGTACTTC.

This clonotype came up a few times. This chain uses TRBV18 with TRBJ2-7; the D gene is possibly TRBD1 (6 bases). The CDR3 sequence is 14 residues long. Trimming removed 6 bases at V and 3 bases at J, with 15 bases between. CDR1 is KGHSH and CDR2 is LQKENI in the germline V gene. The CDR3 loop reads CASSRGSVGYEQYV. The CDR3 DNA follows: TGTGCCAGCTCGAGGGGGTCTGTCGGCTACGAGCAGTACGTC.

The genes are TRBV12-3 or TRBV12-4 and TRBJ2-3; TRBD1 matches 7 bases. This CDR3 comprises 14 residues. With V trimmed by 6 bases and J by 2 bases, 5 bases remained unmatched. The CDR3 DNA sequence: TGTGCCAGCAGCATCGGGACAGTCACAGATACGCAGTATTTT. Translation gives CASSIGTVTDTQYF.

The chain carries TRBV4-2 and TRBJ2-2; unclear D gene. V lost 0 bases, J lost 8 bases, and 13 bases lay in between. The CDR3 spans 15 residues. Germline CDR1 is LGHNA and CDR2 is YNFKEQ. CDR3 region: CASSQEPHDRGELFF. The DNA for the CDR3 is TGTGCCAGCAGCCAAGAGCCCCACGATAGAGGGGAGCTGTTTTTT.